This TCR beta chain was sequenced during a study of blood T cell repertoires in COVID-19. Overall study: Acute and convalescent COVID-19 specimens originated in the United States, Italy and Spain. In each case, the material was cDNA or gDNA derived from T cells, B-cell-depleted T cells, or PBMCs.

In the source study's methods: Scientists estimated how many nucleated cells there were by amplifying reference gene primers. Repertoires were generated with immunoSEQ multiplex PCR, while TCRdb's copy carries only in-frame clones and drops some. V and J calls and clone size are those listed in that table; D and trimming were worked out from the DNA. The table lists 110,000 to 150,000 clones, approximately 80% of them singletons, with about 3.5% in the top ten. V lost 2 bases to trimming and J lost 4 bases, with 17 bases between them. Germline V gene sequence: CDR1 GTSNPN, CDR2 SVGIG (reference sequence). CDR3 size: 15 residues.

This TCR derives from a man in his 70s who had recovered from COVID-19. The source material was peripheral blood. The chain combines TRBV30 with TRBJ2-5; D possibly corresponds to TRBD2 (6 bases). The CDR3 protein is CAWSIGSRRGETQYF. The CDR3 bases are TGTGCCTGGAGTATCGGCAGCCGGAGGGGAGAGACCCAGTACTTC.